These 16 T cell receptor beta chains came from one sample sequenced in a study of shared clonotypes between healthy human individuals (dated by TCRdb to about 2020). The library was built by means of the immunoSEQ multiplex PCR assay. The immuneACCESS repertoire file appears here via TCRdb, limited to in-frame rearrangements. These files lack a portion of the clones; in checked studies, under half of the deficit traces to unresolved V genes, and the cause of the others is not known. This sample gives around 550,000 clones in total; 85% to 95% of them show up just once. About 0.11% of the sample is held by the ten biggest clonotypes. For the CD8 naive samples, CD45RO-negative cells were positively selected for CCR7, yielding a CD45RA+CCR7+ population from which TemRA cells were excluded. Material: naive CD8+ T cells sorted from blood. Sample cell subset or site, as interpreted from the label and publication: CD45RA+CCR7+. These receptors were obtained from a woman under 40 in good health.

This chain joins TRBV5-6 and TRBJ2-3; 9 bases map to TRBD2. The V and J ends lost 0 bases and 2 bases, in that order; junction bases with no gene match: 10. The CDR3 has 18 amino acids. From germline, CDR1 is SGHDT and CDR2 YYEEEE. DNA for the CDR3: TGTGCCAGCAGCTTGGAGGGTGTTGCGGGAGGGTACACAGATACGCAGTATTTT. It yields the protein CASSLEGVAGGYTDTQYF.

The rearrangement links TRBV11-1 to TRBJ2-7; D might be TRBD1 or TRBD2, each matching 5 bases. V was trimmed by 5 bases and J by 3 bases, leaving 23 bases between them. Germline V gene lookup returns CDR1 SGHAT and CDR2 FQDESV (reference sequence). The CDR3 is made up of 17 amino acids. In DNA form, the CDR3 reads TGTGCCAGCAGCCCCCCCATCTGGGTGGGACCCCACTACGAGCAGTACTTC. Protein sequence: CASSPPIWVGPHYEQYF.

CDR3 DNA sequence: TGTGCCAGCAGCTCGCCGGGCCCCTACGAGCAGTACTTC. It encodes CASSSPGPYEQYF. V usage is TRBV7-2 and J usage is TRBJ2-7; D remains unclear. The germline CDR1 and CDR2 sequences are SGHTA and FQGNSA. V was shortened by 4 bases and J by 2 bases, with 9 bases between the two germline ends. There are 13 residues in the CDR3.

This CDR3 reads CASRSPGLLYNEQFF. The CDR3 DNA reads TGTGCCAGCAGAAGTCCGGGACTACTCTACAATGAGCAGTTCTTC. The chain couples TRBV5-8 to TRBJ2-1; 7 nucleotides match TRBD2. V shed 5 bases, J shed 3 bases, and the junction held 8 bases outside the gene matches. The germline V gene encodes CDR1 SGHTS and CDR2 YDEGEE. The CDR3 sequence is 15 residues long.

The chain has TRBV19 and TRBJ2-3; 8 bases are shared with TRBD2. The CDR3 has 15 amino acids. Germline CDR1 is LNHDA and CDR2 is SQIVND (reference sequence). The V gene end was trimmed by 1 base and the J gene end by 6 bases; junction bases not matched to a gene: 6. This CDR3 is CASSIAGGRGDTQYF. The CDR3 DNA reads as TGTGCCAGTAGTATAGCGGGAGGGCGCGGGGATACGCAGTATTTT.

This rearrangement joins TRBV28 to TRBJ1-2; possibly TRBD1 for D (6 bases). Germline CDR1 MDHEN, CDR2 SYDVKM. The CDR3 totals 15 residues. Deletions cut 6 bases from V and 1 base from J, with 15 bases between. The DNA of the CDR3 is TGTGCCAGCAGCCCGGACAGCGACCTTAACTATGGCTACACCTTC. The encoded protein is CASSPDSDLNYGYTF.

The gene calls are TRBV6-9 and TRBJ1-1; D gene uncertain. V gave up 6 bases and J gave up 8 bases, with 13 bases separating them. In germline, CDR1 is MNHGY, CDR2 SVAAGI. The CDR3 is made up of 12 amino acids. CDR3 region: CASSIGGSEAFF. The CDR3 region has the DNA TGTGCCAGCAGCATAGGTGGGTCCGAAGCTTTCTTT.

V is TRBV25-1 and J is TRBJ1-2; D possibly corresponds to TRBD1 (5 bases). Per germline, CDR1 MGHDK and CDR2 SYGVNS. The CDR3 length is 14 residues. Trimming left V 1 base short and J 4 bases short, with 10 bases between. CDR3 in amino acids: CASSEFRQTYGYTF. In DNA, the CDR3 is TGTGCCAGCAGTGAATTCAGACAGACCTATGGCTACACCTTC.

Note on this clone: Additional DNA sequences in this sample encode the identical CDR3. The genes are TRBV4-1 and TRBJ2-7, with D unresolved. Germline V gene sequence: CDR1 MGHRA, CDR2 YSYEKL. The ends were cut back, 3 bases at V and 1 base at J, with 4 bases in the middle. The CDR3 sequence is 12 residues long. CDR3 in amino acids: CASSQGSYEQYF. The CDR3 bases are TGCGCCAGCAGCCAGGGGTCCTACGAGCAGTACTTC.

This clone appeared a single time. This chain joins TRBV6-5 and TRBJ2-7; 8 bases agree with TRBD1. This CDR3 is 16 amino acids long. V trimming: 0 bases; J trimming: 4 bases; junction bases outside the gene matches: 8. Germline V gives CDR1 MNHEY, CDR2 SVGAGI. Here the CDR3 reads CASSYSTGQALYEQYF. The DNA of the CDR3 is TGTGCCAGCAGTTACTCGACGGGACAGGCCCTTTACGAGCAGTACTTC.

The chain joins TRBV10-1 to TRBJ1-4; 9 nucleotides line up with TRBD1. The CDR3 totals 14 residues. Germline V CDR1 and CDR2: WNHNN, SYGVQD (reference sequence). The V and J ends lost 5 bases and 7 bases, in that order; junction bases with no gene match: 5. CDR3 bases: TGCGCCAGCAGTCCGGGACAGGGAGGTGAAAAACTGTTTTTT. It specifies CASSPGQGGEKLFF.

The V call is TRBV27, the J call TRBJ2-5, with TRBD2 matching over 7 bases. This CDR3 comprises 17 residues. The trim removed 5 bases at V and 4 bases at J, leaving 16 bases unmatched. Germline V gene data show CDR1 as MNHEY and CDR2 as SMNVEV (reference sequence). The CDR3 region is CASSPSWGLPGRETQYF. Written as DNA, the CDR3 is TGTGCCAGCAGTCCAAGTTGGGGACTACCCGGGCGAGAGACCCAGTACTTC.

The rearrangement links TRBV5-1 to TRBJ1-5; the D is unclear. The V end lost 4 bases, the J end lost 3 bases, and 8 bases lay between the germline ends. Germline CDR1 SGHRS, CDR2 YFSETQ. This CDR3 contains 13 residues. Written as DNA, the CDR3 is TGCGCCAGCAGCGTGGGGATCAATCAGCCCCAGCATTTT. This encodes CASSVGINQPQHF.

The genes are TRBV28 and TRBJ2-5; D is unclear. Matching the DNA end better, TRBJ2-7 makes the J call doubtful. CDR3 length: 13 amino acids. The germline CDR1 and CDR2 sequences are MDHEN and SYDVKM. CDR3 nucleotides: TGTGCCAGCAGTTTAGTACAGTTCAACGAGCAGTACTTC. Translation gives CASSLVQFNEQYF.

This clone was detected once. The CDR3 nucleotides are TGTGCCAGCAGTTGGTCGGCCGTTAACACTGAAGCTTTCTTT. Translation gives CASSWSAVNTEAFF. V gene TRBV6-5 combines with J gene TRBJ1-1; D is ambiguous. This CDR3 comprises 14 residues. The germline CDR1 and CDR2 sequences are MNHEY and SVGAGI. V lost 4 bases and J 2 bases, leaving 11 bases between the germline ends.

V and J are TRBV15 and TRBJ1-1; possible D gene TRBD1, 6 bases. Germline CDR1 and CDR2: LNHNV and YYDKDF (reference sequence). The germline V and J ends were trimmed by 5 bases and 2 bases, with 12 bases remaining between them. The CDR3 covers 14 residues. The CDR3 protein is CATSRTGTNTEAFF. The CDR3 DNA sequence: TGTGCCACCAGCCGAACAGGGACAAACACTGAAGCTTTCTTT.